The count of the clone carrying this TCR beta chain is one. Its target is not known. Stability of Graves' hyperthyroidism was defined as absent ophthalmopathy progression within 18 months. Clinical symptoms, serum thyroxine, TRAb, thyroid ultrasound and orbital computed tomography informed diagnoses. Amplification yielded TCR beta CDR3 regions, with RNA transcripts as the source. Primed by the HTBI set, a first-round RT-PCR was run on the TCR CDR3. TCRdb reprocessed the multiplex PCR reads via MiXCR and lists one record per CDR3 protein. The table has 450,000 to 700,000 distinct CDR3 sequences, around 42% seen once; the top ten hold about 8%. The data are from a study of T cells in Graves' hyperthyroidism and ophthalmopathy. General study points: Ophthalmopathy was distinguished from stable hyperthyroidism by 13 V-J signatures.

The TCR sequence derives from a woman aged 18-29 years with Graves' hyperthyroidism. Input material: peripheral blood or thyroid tissue (not recorded which).

The CDR3 reads CATSRDQDRQVQPQHF. The CDR3 DNA is TGTGCCACCAGCAGAGATCAGGACAGGCAGGTTCAGCCCCAGCATTTT. The chain links TRBV15 to TRBJ1-5; the match to TRBD1 covers 7 bases. Germline CDR1 reads LNHNV; CDR2 reads YYDKDF (reference sequence). This CDR3 is built from 16 residues. Trimming removed 0 bases from V and 6 bases from J; junction bases left unmatched: 8.